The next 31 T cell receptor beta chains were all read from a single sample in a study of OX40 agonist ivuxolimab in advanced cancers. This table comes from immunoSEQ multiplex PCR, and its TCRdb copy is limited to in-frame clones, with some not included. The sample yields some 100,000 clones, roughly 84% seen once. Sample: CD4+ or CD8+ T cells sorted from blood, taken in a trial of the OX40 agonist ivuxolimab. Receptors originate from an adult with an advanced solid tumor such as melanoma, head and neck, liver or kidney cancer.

CDR3 protein: CASSFGMEETQYF. The CDR3 DNA follows: TGTGCCAGCAGTTTCGGTATGGAAGAGACCCAGTACTTC. This chain uses TRBV27 with TRBJ2-5; no definite D call. Germline loops: CDR1 MNHEY, CDR2 SMNVEV (reference sequence). This CDR3 is built from 13 residues. V was clipped by 3 bases and J by 3 bases, with 8 bases between them.

CDR3 sequence: CASSSDREGSPLHF. DNA for the CDR3: TGTGCCAGCAGCTCCGACAGGGAAGGTTCACCCCTCCACTTT. The chain couples TRBV9 to TRBJ1-6; 7 bases are a match to TRBD1. This CDR3 is built from 14 residues. J lost 9 bases, V lost 4 bases, and 7 bases had no gene match. Germline loops: CDR1 SGDLS, CDR2 YYNGEE.

The CDR3 DNA sequence: TGTGCCAGCCGATACCCGGGACACCAACAAGAGACCCAGTACTTC. This sequence encodes CASRYPGHQQETQYF. J is TRBJ2-5 and V is TRBV28; TRBD1 might be the D (6 bases). Germline V lookup: CDR1 MDHEN, CDR2 SYDVKM. With 8 bases removed from V and 2 bases from J, the gap between germline ends came to 18 bases. This CDR3 spans 15 amino acids.

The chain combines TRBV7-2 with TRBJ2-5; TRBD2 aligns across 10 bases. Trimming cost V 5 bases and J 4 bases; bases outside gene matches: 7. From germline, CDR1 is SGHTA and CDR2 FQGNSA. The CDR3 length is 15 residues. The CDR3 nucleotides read TGTGCCAGCAGCATTCAGCGGGGGGGCCCAGAGACCCAGTACTTC. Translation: CASSIQRGGPETQYF.

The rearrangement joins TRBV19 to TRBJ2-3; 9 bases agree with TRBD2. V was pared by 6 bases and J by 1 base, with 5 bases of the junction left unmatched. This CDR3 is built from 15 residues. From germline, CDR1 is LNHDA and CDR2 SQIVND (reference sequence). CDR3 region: CASSGRLAGTDTQYF. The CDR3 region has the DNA TGTGCCAGTAGCGGAAGACTAGCGGGCACAGATACGCAGTATTTT. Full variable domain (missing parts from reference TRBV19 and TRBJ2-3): DGGITQSPKYLFRKEGQNVTLSCEQNLNHDAMYWYRQDPGQGLRLIYYSQIVNDFQKGDIAEGYSVSREKKESFPLTVTSAQKNPTAFYLCASSGRLAGTDTQYFGPGTRLTVL.

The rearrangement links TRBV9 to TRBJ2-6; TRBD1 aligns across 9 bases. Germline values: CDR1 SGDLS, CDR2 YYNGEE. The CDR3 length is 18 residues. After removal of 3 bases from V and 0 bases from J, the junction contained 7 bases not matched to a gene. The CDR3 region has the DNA TGTGCCAGCAGCGGAAAGGGACAGGGCCCCTCTGGGGCCAACGTCCTGACTTTC. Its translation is CASSGKGQGPSGANVLTF.

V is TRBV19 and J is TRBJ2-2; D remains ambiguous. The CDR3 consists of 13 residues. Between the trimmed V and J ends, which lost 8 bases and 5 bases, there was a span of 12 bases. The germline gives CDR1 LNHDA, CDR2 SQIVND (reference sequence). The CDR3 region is CASSGLKTGELFF. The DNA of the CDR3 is TGTGCCAGTTCGGGTTTAAAAACCGGGGAGCTGTTTTTT.

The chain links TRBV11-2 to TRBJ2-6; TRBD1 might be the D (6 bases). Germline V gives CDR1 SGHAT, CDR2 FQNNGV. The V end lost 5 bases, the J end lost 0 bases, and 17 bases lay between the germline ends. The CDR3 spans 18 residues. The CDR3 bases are TGTGCCAGCAGCCGACGGACAGAGTTCCTCTCTGGGGCCAACGTCCTGACTTTC. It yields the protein CASSRRTEFLSGANVLTF.

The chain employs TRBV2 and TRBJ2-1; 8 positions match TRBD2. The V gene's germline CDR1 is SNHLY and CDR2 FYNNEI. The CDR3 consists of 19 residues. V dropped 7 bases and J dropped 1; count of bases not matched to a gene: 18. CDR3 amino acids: CASTVGSGGSGESYNEQFF. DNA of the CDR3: TGTGCCAGCACCGTGGGAAGCGGGGGCTCCGGTGAGTCCTACAATGAGCAGTTCTTC.

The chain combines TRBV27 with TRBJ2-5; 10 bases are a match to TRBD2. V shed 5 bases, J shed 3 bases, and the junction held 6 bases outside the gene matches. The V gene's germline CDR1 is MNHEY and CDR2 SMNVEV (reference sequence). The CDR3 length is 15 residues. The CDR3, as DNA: TGTGCCAGCAGTCCCAACGGACTAGCGGAAGAGACCCAGTACTTC. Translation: CASSPNGLAEETQYF.

Here the CDR3 reads CASSVGQNTGELFF. CDR3 DNA sequence: TGTGCCAGCAGCGTCGGACAGAACACCGGGGAGCTGTTTTTT. The rearrangement links TRBV9 to TRBJ2-2, with a weak D call TRBD1 (5 bases). Trimming took off 2 bases at V and 1 base at J, with 6 bases between the two ends. The length of the CDR3 is 14 residues. From germline, CDR1 is SGDLS and CDR2 YYNGEE.

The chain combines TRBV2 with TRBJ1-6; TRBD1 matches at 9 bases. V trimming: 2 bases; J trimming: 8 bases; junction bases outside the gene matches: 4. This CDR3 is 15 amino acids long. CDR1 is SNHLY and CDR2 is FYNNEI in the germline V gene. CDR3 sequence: CASSENRDRDSPLHF. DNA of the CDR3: TGTGCCAGCAGTGAAAACCGGGACAGGGATTCACCCCTCCACTTT. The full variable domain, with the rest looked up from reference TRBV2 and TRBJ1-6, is EPEVTQTPSHQVTQMGQEVILRCVPISNHLYFYWYRQILGQKVEFLVSFYNNEISEKSEIFDDQFSVERPDGSNFTLKIRSTKLEDSAMYFCASSENRDRDSPLHFGNGTRLTVT.

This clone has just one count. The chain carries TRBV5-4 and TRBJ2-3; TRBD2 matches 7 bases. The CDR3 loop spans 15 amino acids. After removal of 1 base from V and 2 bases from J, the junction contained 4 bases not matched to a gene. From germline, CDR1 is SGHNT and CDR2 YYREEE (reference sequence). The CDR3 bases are TGTGCCAGCAGCTTGCTAGCGGACCTCACAGATACGCAGTATTTT. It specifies CASSLLADLTDTQYF.

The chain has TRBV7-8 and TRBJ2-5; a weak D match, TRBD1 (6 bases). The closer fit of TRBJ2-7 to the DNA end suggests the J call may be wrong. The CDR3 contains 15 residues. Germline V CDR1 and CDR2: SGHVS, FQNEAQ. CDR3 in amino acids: CASSRRTDRAYEQYF. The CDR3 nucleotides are TGTGCCAGCAGCCGCCGGACAGATCGAGCCTACGAGCAGTACTTC.

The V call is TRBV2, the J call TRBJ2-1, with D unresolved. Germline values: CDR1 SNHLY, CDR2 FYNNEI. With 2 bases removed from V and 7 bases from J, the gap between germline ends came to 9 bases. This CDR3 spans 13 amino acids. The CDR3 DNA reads TGTGCCAGCAGTGAAAGTTGGCGGAATGAGCAGTTCTTC. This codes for CASSESWRNEQFF.

The CDR3 here is CASRRTGSNTEAFF. DNA for the CDR3: TGTGCCAGCCGAAGGACAGGGAGCAACACTGAAGCTTTCTTT. The chain has TRBV19 and TRBJ1-1; 8 bases align to TRBD1. CDR1 is LNHDA and CDR2 is SQIVND in the germline V gene (reference sequence). The CDR3 is 14 amino acids. Losses at the gene ends were 9 bases for V and 2 bases for J; bases not matched to a gene: 8.

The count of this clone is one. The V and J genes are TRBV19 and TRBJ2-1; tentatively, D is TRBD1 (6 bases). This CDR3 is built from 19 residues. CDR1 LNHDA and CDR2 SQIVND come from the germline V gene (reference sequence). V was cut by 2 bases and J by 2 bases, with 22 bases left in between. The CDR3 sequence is CASSIIGFGAGVAYNEQFF. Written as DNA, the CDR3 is TGTGCCAGTAGTATAATCGGGTTTGGCGCAGGGGTCGCCTACAATGAGCAGTTCTTC.

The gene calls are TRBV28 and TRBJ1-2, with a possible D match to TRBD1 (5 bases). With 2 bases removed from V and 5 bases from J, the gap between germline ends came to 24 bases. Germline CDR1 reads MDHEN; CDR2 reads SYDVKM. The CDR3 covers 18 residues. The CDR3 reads CASSLRGLGTRGPYGYTF. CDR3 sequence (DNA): TGTGCCAGCAGTTTAAGAGGCCTCGGCACTCGGGGCCCTTATGGCTACACCTTC.

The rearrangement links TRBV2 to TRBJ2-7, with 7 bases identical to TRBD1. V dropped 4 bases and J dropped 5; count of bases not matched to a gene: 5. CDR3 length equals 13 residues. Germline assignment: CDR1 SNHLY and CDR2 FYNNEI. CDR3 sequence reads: CASSGQGRNEQYV. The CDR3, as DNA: TGTGCCAGCAGTGGACAGGGACGCAACGAGCAGTACGTC.

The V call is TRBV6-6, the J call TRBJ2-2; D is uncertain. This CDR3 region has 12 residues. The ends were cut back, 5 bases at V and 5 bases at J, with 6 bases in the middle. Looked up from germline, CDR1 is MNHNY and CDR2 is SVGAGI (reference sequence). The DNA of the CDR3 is TGTGCCAGCAGTACGCGGACCGGGGAGCTGTTTTTT. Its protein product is CASSTRTGELFF.

The CDR3 DNA is TGTGCCAGCAGTACAAGGACAGGGGACGCCTACAATGAGCAGTTCTTC. Translation gives CASSTRTGDAYNEQFF. V and J are TRBV27 and TRBJ2-1, with 9 bases matching TRBD1. The CDR3 spans 16 residues. Losses at the gene ends were 5 bases for V and 2 bases for J; bases not matched to a gene: 7. Germline V lookup: CDR1 MNHEY, CDR2 SMNVEV (reference sequence).

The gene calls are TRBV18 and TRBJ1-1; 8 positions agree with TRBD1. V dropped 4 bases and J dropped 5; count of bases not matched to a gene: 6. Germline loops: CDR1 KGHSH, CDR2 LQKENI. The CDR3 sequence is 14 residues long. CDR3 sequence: CASSLDRAATEAFF. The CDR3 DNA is TGTGCCAGCTCACTGGACAGGGCGGCTACTGAAGCTTTCTTT.

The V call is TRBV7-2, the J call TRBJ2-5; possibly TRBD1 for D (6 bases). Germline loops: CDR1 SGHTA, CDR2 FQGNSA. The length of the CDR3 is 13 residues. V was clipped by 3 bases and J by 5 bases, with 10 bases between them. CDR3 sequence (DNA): TGTGCCAGCAGCTTCTGGGGGCCGGAGACCCAGTACTTC. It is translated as CASSFWGPETQYF.

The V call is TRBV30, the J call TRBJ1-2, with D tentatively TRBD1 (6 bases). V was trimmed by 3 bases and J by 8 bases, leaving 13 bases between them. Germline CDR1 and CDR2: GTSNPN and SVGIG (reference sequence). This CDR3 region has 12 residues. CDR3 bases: TGTGCCTGGAGCACTAGGGGGGACGGCTACACCTTC. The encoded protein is CAWSTRGDGYTF.

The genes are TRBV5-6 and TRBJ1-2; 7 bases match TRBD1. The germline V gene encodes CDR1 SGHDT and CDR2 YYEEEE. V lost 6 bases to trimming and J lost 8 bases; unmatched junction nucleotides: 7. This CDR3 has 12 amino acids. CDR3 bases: TGTGCCAGCAAAAGGGACAGTCGGGGCTACACCTTC. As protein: CASKRDSRGYTF.

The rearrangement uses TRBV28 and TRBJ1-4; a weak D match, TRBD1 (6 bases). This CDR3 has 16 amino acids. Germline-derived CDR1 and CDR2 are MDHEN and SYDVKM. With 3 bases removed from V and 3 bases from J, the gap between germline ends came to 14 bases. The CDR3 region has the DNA TGTGCCAGCAGTTTTGCGGGGGCTGTGGCTAATGAAAAACTGTTTTTT. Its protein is CASSFAGAVANEKLFF.

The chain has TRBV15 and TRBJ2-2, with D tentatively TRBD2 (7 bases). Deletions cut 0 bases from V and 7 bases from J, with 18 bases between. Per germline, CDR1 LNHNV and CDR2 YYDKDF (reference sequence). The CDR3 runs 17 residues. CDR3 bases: TGTGCCACCAGCAGAGATCAAGGGGGGGCTAAACACGGGGAGCTGTTTTTT. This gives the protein CATSRDQGGAKHGELFF.

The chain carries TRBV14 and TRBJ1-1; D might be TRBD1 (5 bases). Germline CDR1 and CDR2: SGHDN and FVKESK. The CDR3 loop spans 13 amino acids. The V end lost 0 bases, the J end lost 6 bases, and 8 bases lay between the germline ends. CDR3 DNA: TGTGCCAGCAGCCAAGATTGGGGGTCTGAAGCTTTCTTT. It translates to CASSQDWGSEAFF.

The DNA for the CDR3 is TGTGCCAGCAGCAAATTCCCCTATACCGGGCACCGAGGGACCACAGATACGCAGTATTTT. It codes for CASSKFPYTGHRGTTDTQYF. The chain uses TRBV21-1 and TRBJ2-3. TRBV21-1 is described as a pseudogene. This CDR3 has 20 amino acids.

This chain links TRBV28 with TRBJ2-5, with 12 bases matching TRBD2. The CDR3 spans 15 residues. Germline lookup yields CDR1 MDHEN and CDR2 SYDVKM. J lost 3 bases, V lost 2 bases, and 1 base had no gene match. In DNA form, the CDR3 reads TGTGCCAGCAGTTTAAGGACTAGCGGGAAAGAGACCCAGTACTTC. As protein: CASSLRTSGKETQYF.

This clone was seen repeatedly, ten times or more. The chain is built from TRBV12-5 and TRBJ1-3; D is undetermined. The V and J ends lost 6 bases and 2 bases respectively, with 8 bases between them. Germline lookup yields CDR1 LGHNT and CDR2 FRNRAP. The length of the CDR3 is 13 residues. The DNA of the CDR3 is TGTGCTAGTGGAGACTCAGCTGGAAACACCATATATTTT. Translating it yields CASGDSAGNTIYF. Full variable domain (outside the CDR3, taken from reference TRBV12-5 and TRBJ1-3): DARVTQTPRHKVTEMGQEVTMRCQPILGHNTVFWYRQTMMQGLELLAYFRNRAPLDDSGMPKDRFSAEMPDATLATLKIQPSEPRDSAVYFCASGDSAGNTIYFGEGSWLTVV.